This T cell receptor beta chain originates from a study of CD8 T cells in ankylosing spondylitis. Study-level findings and limits: There was a TCR beta motif, made of eight highly homologous variants, that appeared characteristic of ankylosing spondylitis blood. The authors found the disease-linked clones to be CD8+ and relatively rare in peripheral blood.

A quantitative 5'-RACE method, one with molecular barcodes, was used to make TCR beta libraries. TCRdb recomputed calls from the 5' RACE reads with MiXCR, one row per CDR3 protein. The data contain 100,000 to 150,000 distinct CDR3 sequences, over 15% of them singletons. This clonotype appeared a few times. Antigen: not known. The germline CDR1 and CDR2 sequences are GTSNPN and SVGIG (reference sequence). This CDR3 region has 13 residues. Trimming took 0 bases from V and 3 from J, leaving 9 bases between them. V and J are TRBV30 and TRBJ2-7; D may be TRBD1 or TRBD2 (5 bases each). The TCR was taken from a male donor with ankylosing spondylitis. The sequenced sample was blood, either unsorted or a sorted T cell fraction (not recorded which). The chain's CDR3 is CAWSVRDGYEQYF. The CDR3 coding sequence is TGTGCCTGGAGTGTACGGGACGGCTACGAGCAGTACTTC.